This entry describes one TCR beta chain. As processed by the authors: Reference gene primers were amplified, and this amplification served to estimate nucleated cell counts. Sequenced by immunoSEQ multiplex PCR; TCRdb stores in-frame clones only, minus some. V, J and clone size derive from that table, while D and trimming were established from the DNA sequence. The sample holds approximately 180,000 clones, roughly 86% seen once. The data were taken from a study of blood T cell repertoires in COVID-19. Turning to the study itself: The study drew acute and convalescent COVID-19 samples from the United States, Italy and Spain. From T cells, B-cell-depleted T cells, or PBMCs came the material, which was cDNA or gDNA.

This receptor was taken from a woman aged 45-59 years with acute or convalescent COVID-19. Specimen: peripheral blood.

As DNA, the CDR3 is TGTGCCAATCTCCGGTGGGGGGGCGATAGCACAGATACGCAGTATTTT. Its protein product is CANLRWGGDSTDTQYF. The chain combines TRBV24-1 with TRBJ2-3; a possible D gene is TRBD2 (7 bases). Trimming cost V 11 bases and J 0 bases, with 20 bases left between them. The CDR3 totals 16 residues. The V gene's germline CDR1 is KGHDR and CDR2 SFDVKD.